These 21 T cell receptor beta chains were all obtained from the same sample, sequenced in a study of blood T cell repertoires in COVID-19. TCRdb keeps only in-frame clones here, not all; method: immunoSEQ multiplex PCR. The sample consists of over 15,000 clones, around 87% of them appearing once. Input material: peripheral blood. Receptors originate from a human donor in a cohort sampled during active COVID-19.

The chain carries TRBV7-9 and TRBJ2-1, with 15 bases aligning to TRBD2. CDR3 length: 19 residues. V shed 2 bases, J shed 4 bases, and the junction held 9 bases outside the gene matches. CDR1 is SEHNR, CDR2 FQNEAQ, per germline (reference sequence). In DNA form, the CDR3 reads TGTGCCAGCAGCTTAATGGGACTAGCGGGGGGCCGGGGATACAATGAGCAGTTCTTC. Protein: CASSLMGLAGGRGYNEQFF. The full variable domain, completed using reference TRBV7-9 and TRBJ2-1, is DTGVSQNPRHKITKRGQNVTFRCDPISEHNRLYWYRQTLGQGPEFLTYFQNEAQLEKSRLLSDRFSAERPKGSFSTLEIQRTEQGDSAMYLCASSLMGLAGGRGYNEQFFGPGTRLTVL.

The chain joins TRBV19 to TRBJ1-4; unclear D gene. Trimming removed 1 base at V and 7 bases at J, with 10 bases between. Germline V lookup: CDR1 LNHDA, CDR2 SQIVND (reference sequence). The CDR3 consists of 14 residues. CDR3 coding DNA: TGTGCCAGTAGTATAGGGGGAGAAGGTGAAAAACTGTTTTTT. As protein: CASSIGGEGEKLFF.

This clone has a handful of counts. CDR3 bases: TGTGCCAGCAGCTCGGTCCGAGGCCGTCAGCCCCAGCATTTT. It codes for CASSSVRGRQPQHF. The chain combines TRBV5-4 with TRBJ1-5; D is undetermined. The germline V and J ends were trimmed by 3 bases and 6 bases, with 13 bases remaining between them. The CDR3 loop spans 14 amino acids. Germline V gives CDR1 SGHNT, CDR2 YYREEE (reference sequence). The variable domain in full, with the rest retrieved from reference TRBV5-4 and TRBJ1-5, is ETGVTQSPTHLIKTRGQQVTLRCSSQSGHNTVSWYQQALGQGPQFIFQYYREEENGRGNFPPRFSGLQFPNYSSELNVNALELDDSALYLCASSSVRGRQPQHFGDGTRLSIL.

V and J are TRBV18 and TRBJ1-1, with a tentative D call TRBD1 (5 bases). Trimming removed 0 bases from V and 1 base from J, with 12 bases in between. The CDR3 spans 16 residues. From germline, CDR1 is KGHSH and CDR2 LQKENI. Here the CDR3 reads CASSPPAGGANTEAFF. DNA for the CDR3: TGTGCCAGCTCACCACCGGCGGGAGGGGCGAACACTGAAGCTTTCTTT.

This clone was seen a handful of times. CDR3 in amino acids: CASSPRGVAGRTGELFF. CDR3 in DNA: TGTGCCAGCAGTCCACGCGGGGTAGCGGGGCGAACCGGGGAGCTGTTTTTT. This chain connects TRBV27 to TRBJ2-2; 8 bases fit TRBD2. This CDR3 is built from 17 residues. The V segment lost 5 bases and the J segment 5 bases; nucleotides outside the gene matches: 13. Germline-derived CDR1 and CDR2 are MNHEY and SMNVEV (reference sequence).

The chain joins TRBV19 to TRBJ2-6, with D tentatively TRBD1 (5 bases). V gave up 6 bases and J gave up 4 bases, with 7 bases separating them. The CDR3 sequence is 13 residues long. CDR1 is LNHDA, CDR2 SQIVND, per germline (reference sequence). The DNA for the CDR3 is TGTGCCAGTAGCAGGGCGGGGGCCAACGTCCTGACTTTC. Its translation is CASSRAGANVLTF.

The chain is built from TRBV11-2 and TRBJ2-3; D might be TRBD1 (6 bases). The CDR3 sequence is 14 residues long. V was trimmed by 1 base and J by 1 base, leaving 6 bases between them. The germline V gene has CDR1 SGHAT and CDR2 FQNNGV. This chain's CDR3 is CASSLGGRTDTQYF. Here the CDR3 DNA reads TGTGCCAGCAGCTTAGGGGGGCGCACAGATACGCAGTATTTT.

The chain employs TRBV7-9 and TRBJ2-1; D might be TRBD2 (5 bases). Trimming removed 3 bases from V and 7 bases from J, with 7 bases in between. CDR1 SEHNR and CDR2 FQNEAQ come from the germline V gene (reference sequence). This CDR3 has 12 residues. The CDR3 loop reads CASSLDSNEQFF. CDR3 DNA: TGTGCCAGCAGCTTGGACTCAAATGAGCAGTTCTTC. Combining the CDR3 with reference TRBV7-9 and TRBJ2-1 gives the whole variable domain DTGVSQNPRHKITKRGQNVTFRCDPISEHNRLYWYRQTLGQGPEFLTYFQNEAQLEKSRLLSDRFSAERPKGSFSTLEIQRTEQGDSAMYLCASSLDSNEQFFGPGTRLTVL.

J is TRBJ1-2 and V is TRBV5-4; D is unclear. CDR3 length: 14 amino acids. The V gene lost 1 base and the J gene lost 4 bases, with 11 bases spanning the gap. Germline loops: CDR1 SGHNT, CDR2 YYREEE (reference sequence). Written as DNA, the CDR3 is TGTGCCAGCAGCTTGAGGTTTGGGAGCTATGGCTACACCTTC. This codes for CASSLRFGSYGYTF.

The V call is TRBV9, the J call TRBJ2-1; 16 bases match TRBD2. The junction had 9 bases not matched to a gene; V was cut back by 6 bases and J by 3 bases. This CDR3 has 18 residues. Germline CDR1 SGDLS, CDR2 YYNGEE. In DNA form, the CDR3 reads TGTGCCAGCAACGCCGGGACTAGCGGGGGGGCCAACTACAATGAGCAGTTCTTC. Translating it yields CASNAGTSGGANYNEQFF.

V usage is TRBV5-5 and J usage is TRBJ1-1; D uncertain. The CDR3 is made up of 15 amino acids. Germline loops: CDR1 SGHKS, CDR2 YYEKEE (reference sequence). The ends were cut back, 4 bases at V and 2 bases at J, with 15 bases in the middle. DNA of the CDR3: TGTGCCAGCAGCCCCCAACAGAGTTTAAACACTGAAGCTTTCTTT. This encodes CASSPQQSLNTEAFF.

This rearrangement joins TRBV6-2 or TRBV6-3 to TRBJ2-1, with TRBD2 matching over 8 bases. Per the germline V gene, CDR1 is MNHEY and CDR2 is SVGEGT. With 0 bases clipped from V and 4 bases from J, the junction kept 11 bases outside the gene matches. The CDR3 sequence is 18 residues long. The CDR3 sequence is CASSYSKGLAVLYNEQFF. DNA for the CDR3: TGTGCCAGCAGTTACTCGAAAGGACTAGCAGTACTATACAATGAGCAGTTCTTC.

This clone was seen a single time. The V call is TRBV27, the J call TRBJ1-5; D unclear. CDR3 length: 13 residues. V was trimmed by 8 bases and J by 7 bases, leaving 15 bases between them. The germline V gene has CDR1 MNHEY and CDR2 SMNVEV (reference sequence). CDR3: CASRFEPGQPQHF. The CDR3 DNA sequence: TGTGCCAGCCGATTCGAACCGGGACAGCCCCAGCATTTT.

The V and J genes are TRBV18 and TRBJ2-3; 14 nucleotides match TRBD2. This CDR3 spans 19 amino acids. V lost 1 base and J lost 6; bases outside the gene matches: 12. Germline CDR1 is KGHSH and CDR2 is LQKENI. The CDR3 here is CASSPLQGLAGEKWDTQYF. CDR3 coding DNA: TGTGCCAGCTCACCACTCCAGGGACTAGCGGGGGAGAAGTGGGATACGCAGTATTTT.

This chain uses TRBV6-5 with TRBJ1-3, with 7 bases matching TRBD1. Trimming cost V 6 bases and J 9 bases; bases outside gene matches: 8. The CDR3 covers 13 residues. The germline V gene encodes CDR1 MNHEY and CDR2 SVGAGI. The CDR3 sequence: CASRPTGVVTIYF. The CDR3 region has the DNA TGTGCCAGCAGACCTACAGGGGTGGTCACCATATATTTT.

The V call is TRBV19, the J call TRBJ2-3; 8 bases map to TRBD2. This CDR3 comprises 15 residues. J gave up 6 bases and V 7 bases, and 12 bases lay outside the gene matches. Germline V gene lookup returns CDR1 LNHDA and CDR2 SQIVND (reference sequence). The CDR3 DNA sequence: TGTGCCAGTACCACCTACGGGGGGGTGGGGGATACGCAGTATTTT. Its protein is CASTTYGGVGDTQYF. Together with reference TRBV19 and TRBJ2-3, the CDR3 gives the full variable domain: DGGITQSPKYLFRKEGQNVTLSCEQNLNHDAMYWYRQDPGQGLRLIYYSQIVNDFQKGDIAEGYSVSREKKESFPLTVTSAQKNPTAFYLCASTTYGGVGDTQYFGPGTRLTVL.

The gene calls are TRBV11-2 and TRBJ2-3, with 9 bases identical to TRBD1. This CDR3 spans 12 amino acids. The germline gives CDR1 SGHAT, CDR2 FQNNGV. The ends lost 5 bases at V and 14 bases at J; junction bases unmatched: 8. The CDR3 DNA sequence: TGTGCCAGCAGCCCGACCGGGACAGGGCGGTATTTT. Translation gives CASSPTGTGRYF. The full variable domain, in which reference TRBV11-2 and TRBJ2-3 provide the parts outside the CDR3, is EAGVAQSPRYKIIEKRQSVAFWCNPISGHATLYWYQQILGQGPKLLIQFQNNGVVDDSQLPKDRFSAERLKGVDSTLKIQPAKLEDSAVYLCASSPTGTGRYFGPGTRLTVL.

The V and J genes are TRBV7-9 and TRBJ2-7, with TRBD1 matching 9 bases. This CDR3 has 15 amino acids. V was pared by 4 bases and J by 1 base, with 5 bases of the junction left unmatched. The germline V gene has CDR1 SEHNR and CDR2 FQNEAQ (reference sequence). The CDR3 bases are TGTGCCAGCAGCTCCGGGACAGGGAAATCCTACGAGCAGTACTTC. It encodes CASSSGTGKSYEQYF.

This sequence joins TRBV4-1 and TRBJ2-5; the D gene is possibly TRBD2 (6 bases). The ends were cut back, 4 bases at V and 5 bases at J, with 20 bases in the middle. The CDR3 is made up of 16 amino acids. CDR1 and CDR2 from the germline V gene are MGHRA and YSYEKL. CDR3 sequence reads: CASSPLTGGSAETQYF. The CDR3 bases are TGCGCCAGCAGCCCACTCACAGGAGGGAGTGCGGAGACCCAGTACTTC.

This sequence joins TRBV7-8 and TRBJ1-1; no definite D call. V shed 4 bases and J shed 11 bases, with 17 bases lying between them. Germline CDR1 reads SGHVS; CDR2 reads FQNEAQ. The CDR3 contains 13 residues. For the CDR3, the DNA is TGTGCCAGCAGCTCCCGAATGAGGGCAAGGGCTTTCTTT. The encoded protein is CASSSRMRARAFF.

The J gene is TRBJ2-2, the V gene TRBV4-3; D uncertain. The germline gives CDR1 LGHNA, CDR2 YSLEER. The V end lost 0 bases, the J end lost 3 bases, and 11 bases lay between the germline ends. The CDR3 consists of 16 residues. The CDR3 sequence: CASSQDLSADTGELFF. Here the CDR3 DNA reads TGCGCCAGCAGCCAAGATCTAAGCGCTGACACCGGGGAGCTGTTTTTT.